This note documents a single TCR beta chain sequence. The antigen it recognizes is unknown. Per-base quality was not reported, and no clone a single base away is much larger than it. This sample was taken from a study of glioma-infiltrating T cells after dendritic cell vaccination (dated by TCRdb to about 2016). In terms of the full investigation: Of the 15 or so glioblastoma patients in the cohort, all drawn from Phase I and II dendritic cell vaccination trials, 9 were newly diagnosed and 6 had recurrent disease. Tumor-infiltrating lymphocyte content was quantified and tumor and blood repertoires were compared in dendritic cell-vaccinated glioblastoma patients by deep sequencing of TCR beta CDR3 regions. To make the vaccine, monocyte-derived dendritic cells were cultured for seven to eight days with IL-4 and GM-CSF and then pulsed overnight with autologous tumor lysate. Autologous tumor lysate-pulsed dendritic cell vaccination was administered to the patients between about 2002 and 2013. Each patient was given three intradermal dendritic cell vaccine injections, spaced two weeks apart, in the arm below the axilla. TCR sequencing metrics, including TIL content and tumor-blood repertoire overlap, were correlated with survival after dendritic cell vaccination. Overall results and qualifications from the work: The cohort was small and heterogeneous, and full blood and tumor sets were available for few patients, with initial-recurrent tumor pairs available for even fewer patients. No direct relationship between TCR clonality and survival was found, suggesting a diverse polyclonal response may matter. Longer time to progression and overall survival after dendritic cell vaccination were predicted by higher estimated pretreatment TIL content. The three-group TCR overlap response model was described as speculative and requiring prospective validation.

After removal of 2 bases from V and 2 bases from J, the junction retains 1 base not matched to a gene. The CDR3 has 13 amino acids, counting the end cysteine and phenylalanine. Only CDR3 DNA remains: 39 bases, in frame from the first base. The germline V gene (reference sequence) sets CDR1 to SGHKS and CDR2 to YYEKEE. TCRB CDR3 regions were amplified from roughly 1.8 ug genomic DNA, or all available DNA if less, using the immunoSEQ assay. Multiplex PCR used 60 forward primers for TCR V beta segments and 13 reverse primers for J beta segments. To estimate reads per starting template, synthetic control templates were spiked into each sample at limiting dilution. The Illumina HiSeq System generated sequencing reads of 87 bp. For the original study's pipeline: To remove PCR and sequencing errors, closely related sequences were merged with a nearest neighbor algorithm. TCR overlap was defined as the percentage of unique tumor TCR beta sequences that were also found in the peripheral blood of the same patient. TCRdb's version of the immuneACCESS table is confined to in-frame rearrangements and falls short of the full clone set. An unresolved V gene accounts for under half of the shortfall where checked; the remainder is of unknown origin. From that table come the V and J calls and clone size; the DNA was used to work out D and trimming. This sample has roughly 100,000 clones in its table, and almost 90% of those were observed once. The biggest ten clones account for 2.7% of the sample.

Reading the label with the study, this specimen's time point is: after dendritic cell vaccination, including at tumor progression/relapse. To be selected, patients needed enough residual fresh-frozen tumor tissue and more than two years of available survival data. Molecular status otherwise varied across the glioblastoma patients, but none of them carried an isocitrate dehydrogenase mutation. PBMC were collected before vaccination, two weeks after the third vaccination, and at tumor progression if progression occurred. The Qiagen DNeasy Blood extraction Kit was used for extraction of genomic DNA. The sequencing here drew on blood, taken after dendritic cell vaccination. The chain employs TRBV5-5 and TRBJ2-7, and TRBD1 aligns with 7 junction nucleotides. The receptor was isolated from a human donor with glioblastoma. The CDR3 region reads CASSFDRAYEQYF. The base sequence is TGTGCCAGCAGCTTCGACAGGGCCTACGAGCAGTACTTC.